This is a list of T cell receptor beta chains from one sample in a study of T-cell memory formation after mild COVID-19. TCRdb called the 5' RACE reads again in MiXCR, with one record for every CDR3 protein. The sample has hundreds of thousands of distinct CDR3 sequences, over 20% seen once. The material sequenced was PBMCs or a T cell subset sorted from them (not recorded which). The receptors were sampled from an adult woman who had mild COVID-19 (a few samples of this study predate the infection). Cell type and time point are not known. The CDR3 runs from the conserved cysteine through the conserved F or W. The order of the fields is J gene, V gene, CDR3 length, D gene, clone size, CDR3 DNA, CDR3 protein. The D gene is left open where the match is weak. The size of a clone is reported for some rows only, either as once, few or many, or as a class for expanded clones.

TRBJ1-2	TRBV6-5	16	TRBD1	.	TGTGCCAGCAGTGGATACGGACAGGGAAGGAGCTATGGCTACACCTTC	CASSGYGQGRSYGYTF
TRBJ2-6	TRBV3-1	16	.	.	TGTGCCAGCAGCCAACTTTGGAACTCTGGGGCCAACGTCCTGACTTTC	CASSQLWNSGANVLTF
TRBJ1-1	TRBV7-3	14	.	many	TGTGCCAGCAGCTTAGAACCCATGAACACTGAAGCTTTCTTT	CASSLEPMNTEAFF
TRBJ2-1	TRBV20-1	15	TRBD2	few	TGCAGTGCTAGGCGACTAGCGGGAGGGGTCAATGAGCAGTTCTTC	CSARRLAGGVNEQFF
TRBJ1-5	TRBV20-1	15	.	few	TGCAGTGCTAGAGACAATGACGTCCCGAGTAAGCCCCAGCATTTT	CSARDNDVPSKPQHF
TRBJ2-1	TRBV5-1	16	.	few	TGCGCCAGCAGCTTGGTGGCTAGCGCGACCTACAATGAGCAGTTCTTC	CASSLVASATYNEQFF
TRBJ2-5	TRBV24-1	15	.	few	TGTGCCACCAGTGATTTCGAGCGGTTCCAAGAGACCCAGTACTTC	CATSDFERFQETQYF
TRBJ2-2	TRBV7-9	15	.	.	TGTGCCAGCAGCCCCCGGCGGGGTCCCACCGGGGAGCTGTTTTTT	CASSPRRGPTGELFF
TRBJ1-2	TRBV3-1	14	.	few	TGTGCCAGCAGCCACAAGGTGGTGAGCTATGGCTACACCTTC	CASSHKVVSYGYTF
TRBJ1-1	TRBV5-1	12	.	few	TGCGCCAGCAGCTATAACAACAGAGAACCTTTCTTT	CASSYNNREPFF
TRBJ1-2	TRBV6-5	13	.	.	TGTGCCAGCAGCTCCGGACGGGCCTATGGCTACACCTTC	CASSSGRAYGYTF
TRBJ1-5	TRBV20-1	14	TRBD1	few	TGCAGTGCCGGGGGACAGGGGAGCAATCAGCCCCAGCATTTT	CSAGGQGSNQPQHF
TRBJ2-7	TRBV7-9	16	TRBD1	few	TGTGCCAGCAGCTCCCCGGGACAGGGTCTCTCCTACGAGCAGTACTTC	CASSSPGQGLSYEQYF
TRBJ2-1	TRBV11-2	19	TRBD2	few	TGTGCCAGCAGCTTAGGTATGCTAGCGGTCCGGGGGTCCTACAATGAGCAGTTCTTC	CASSLGMLAVRGSYNEQFF
TRBJ1-5	TRBV20-1	13	.	few	TGCAGTGCTAGATATGGGACCGACCAGCCCCAGCATTTT	CSARYGTDQPQHF
TRBJ1-4	TRBV6-5	15	TRBD1	.	TGTGCCAGCAGTCCGGGACAGTCTCTTACGGAAAAACTGTTTTTT	CASSPGQSLTEKLFF
TRBJ2-3	TRBV12-3/TRBV12-4	15	TRBD2	few	TGTGCCAGCTCCTTAGCGGGGGGGCTATGGGGTACGCAGTATTTT	CASSLAGGLWGTQYF
TRBJ1-6	TRBV30	13	.	.	TGTGCCTGGAAGGGGGGGAAGGTTCCAGCCCTCCACTTT	CAWKGGKVPALHF
TRBJ2-3	TRBV24-1	15	TRBD1	few	TGTGCCACCTCGAGGTCGACAGGGGGCCCAGATACGCAGTATTTT	CATSRSTGGPDTQYF
TRBJ2-7	TRBV6-2/TRBV6-3	13	TRBD1	.	TGTGCCAGCAGCGACAGGGATCCCTACGAGCAGTACTTC	CASSDRDPYEQYF
TRBJ2-7	TRBV7-6	14	TRBD1	.	TGTGCCAGCAGCTTAGCGGGACAGGCTGGCGAGCAGTACTTC	CASSLAGQAGEQYF
TRBJ1-4	TRBV15	14	.	few	TGTGCCACCAGCAGGATGGTGGGGAATGAAAAACTGTTTTTT	CATSRMVGNEKLFF
TRBJ2-5	TRBV12-3/TRBV12-4	13	.	.	TGTGCCAGCGCGCCCCAGGGCGTAGAGACCCAGTACTTC	CASAPQGVETQYF
TRBJ2-7	TRBV20-1	13	.	few	TGCAGTGCTAAGGGGGAGGGAACCTACGAGCAGTACTTC	CSAKGEGTYEQYF
TRBJ1-5	TRBV18	15	.	.	TGTGCCAGCTCACCAGGCCGGTCGGGGGATCAGCCCCAGCATTTT	CASSPGRSGDQPQHF
TRBJ1-5	TRBV20-1	17	.	few	TGCAGTGCTATGCGCCTGGGGGCAGGGTATAGCAATCAGCCCCAGCATTTT	CSAMRLGAGYSNQPQHF
TRBJ2-5	TRBV7-6	16	.	few	TGTGCCAGCAGCTTAGAGCTCTGGACAGCCCAAGAGACCCAGTACTTC	CASSLELWTAQETQYF
TRBJ2-3	TRBV9	13	.	many	TGTGCCAGTACCCAAGGAGGCCCAGATACGCAGTATTTT	CASTQGGPDTQYF
TRBJ2-1	TRBV12-3/TRBV12-4	16	TRBD1	few	TGTGCCAGCAGTTTATTGGGACAGGGTAAAGACAATGAGCAGTTCTTC	CASSLLGQGKDNEQFF
TRBJ2-7	TRBV29-1	13	TRBD1	few	TGCAGCGTGGGGGGACAGGGGAGTTACGAGCAGTACTTC	CSVGGQGSYEQYF
TRBJ2-5	TRBV18	14	.	.	TGTGCCAGCTCACCTGAATGGAACCAAGAGACCCAGTACTTC	CASSPEWNQETQYF
TRBJ2-7	TRBV7-9	15	.	few	TGTGCCAGCAGCTTTCAATTGGGGGCGCGTCGCGAGCAGTACTTC	CASSFQLGARREQYF
TRBJ2-1	TRBV6-5	16	.	few	TGTGCCAGCAGTTACGGGGGCGGAGGTGCCCACAATGAGCAGTTCTTC	CASSYGGGGAHNEQFF
TRBJ2-1	TRBV27	17	TRBD2	.	TGTGCCAGTACTCCGGGACTAGGTTTATTCCCCTACAATGAGCAGTTCTTC	CASTPGLGLFPYNEQFF
TRBJ1-3	TRBV6-5	12	.	few	TGTGCCAGCGCCGGGTTTGGAAACACCATATATTTT	CASAGFGNTIYF
TRBJ2-3	TRBV24-1	16	.	few	TGTGCCACCAGTGTTAACAGCTTGTCAGGGGCAGATACGCAGTATTTT	CATSVNSLSGADTQYF
TRBJ2-1	TRBV20-1	12	.	.	TGCAGTGCTAGGATCGGTGACGGTGAGCAGTTCTTC	CSARIGDGEQFF
TRBJ2-5	TRBV4-1	15	TRBD1	few	TGCGCCAGCAGCCAGTGGACAGGGGGAACAGAGACCCAGTACTTC	CASSQWTGGTETQYF
TRBJ1-1	TRBV7-3	13	.	.	TGTGCCAGCAGCTTAACTTGGGGGGGAGAAGCTTTCTTT	CASSLTWGGEAFF
TRBJ2-1	TRBV20-1	16	TRBD2	few	TGCAGTGCTCTAGATCTAGCGGGAGGATCCTACAATGAGCAGTTCTTC	CSALDLAGGSYNEQFF
TRBJ1-1	TRBV7-2	13	.	.	TGTGCCAGCAGCTTCTCCGGGACTTCTGAAGCTTTCTTT	CASSFSGTSEAFF
TRBJ1-1	TRBV29-1	12	.	.	TGCAGCGTTGCCCACGGATATACTGAAGCTTTCTTT	CSVAHGYTEAFF
TRBJ2-7	TRBV29-1	14	TRBD2	few	TGCAGCGTCCGGGCCCAGCGGGAGTTGTTCGAGCAGTACTTC	CSVRAQRELFEQYF
TRBJ2-7	TRBV29-1	13	.	.	TGCAGCGTTGAAAGGCAGGTACCCTACGAGCAGTACTTC	CSVERQVPYEQYF
TRBJ2-3	TRBV12-3/TRBV12-4	14	.	.	TGTGCCAGCACGGGGGGCTGGGGCACAGATACGCAGTATTTT	CASTGGWGTDTQYF